This passage covers 32 T cell receptor beta chains from one sample sequenced in a study of T cell clusters in autoimmune cytopenias. TRB amplification used around 0.25 ug of peripheral blood genomic DNA. Multiplex touch-down PCR amplified TRB using TRB-A and TRB-B pools in one tube. No DNA is given; TCRdb re-called the multiplex PCR reads and lists each CDR3 protein once. This sample's clone table lists about 6,000 distinct CDR3 sequences. The sample consisted of peripheral blood. The receptor source for this set is a human donor with an autoimmune cytopenia or autoimmune hepatitis (not recorded which).

By frequency, this clonotype is medium-sized. CDR3 sequence reads: CAIGQADDTGELFF. The V and J genes are TRBV10-3 and TRBJ2-2. CDR1 and CDR2 from the germline V gene are ENHRY and SYGVKD. CDR3 length: 14 residues.

Its frequency marks this clonotype as medium-sized. This rearrangement joins TRBV19 to TRBJ2-3; the TCRdb call, TRBD2, lacks DNA for checking. Germline V gene data show CDR1 as LNHDA and CDR2 as SQIVND (reference sequence). CDR3 length: 15 residues. The CDR3 region is CAVKGTPNEADTQYF.

The chain recombines TRBV27 with TRBJ2-3; TCRdb calls TRBD2, which cannot be checked without DNA. The V gene's germline CDR1 is MNHEY and CDR2 SMNVEV (reference sequence). The CDR3 totals 16 residues. This chain's CDR3 is CASSLSGGGSTDTQYF.

This clonotype registers medium-sized by frequency. The V gene is TRBV30, the J gene TRBJ1-4. CDR1 GTSNPN and CDR2 SVGIG come from the germline V gene (reference sequence). The CDR3 loop spans 13 amino acids. The CDR3: CAWEGSTNEKLFF.

Considering frequency, this clonotype is medium-sized (0.01 to 0.1%). The chain links TRBV6-5 to TRBJ2-5. The germline V gene has CDR1 MNHEY and CDR2 SVGAGI. CDR3 length: 12 amino acids. This CDR3 reads CASSPRRETQYF.

The V gene is TRBV4-3, the J gene TRBJ1-1; absent DNA, TCRdb's TRBD1 call cannot be checked. CDR3 length: 14 amino acids. The germline CDR1 and CDR2 sequences are LGHNA and YSLEER. The CDR3 protein is CASTTGQGNTEAFF.

Considering frequency, this clonotype is large. The chain combines TRBV6-1 with TRBJ2-5; TCRdb outputs TRBD2, but without DNA this stays unchecked. The CDR3 runs to 15 residues. CDR1 is MNHNS and CDR2 is SASEGT in the germline V gene. The CDR3: CASSGLAGGPETQYF.

Its frequency marks this clonotype as medium-sized. The chain has TRBV11-3 and TRBJ2-2. This CDR3 comprises 16 residues. From germline, CDR1 is SGHNT and CDR2 YENEEA. CDR3 region: CASSLDRVPNTGELFF.

This clonotype is deemed medium-sized (0.01 to 0.1%) by its frequency. This chain links TRBV11-3 with TRBJ2-3; TCRdb designates TRBD1, a call that cannot be tested without DNA. The germline V gene encodes CDR1 SGHNT and CDR2 YENEEA. This CDR3 has 17 amino acids. This CDR3 is CASSLMLGADSTDTQYF. The variable domain in full, with the rest retrieved from reference TRBV11-3 and TRBJ2-3, is EAGVVQSPRYKIIEKKQPVAFWCNPISGHNTLYWYLQNLGQGPELLIRYENEEAVDDSQLPKDRFSAERLKGVDSTLKIQPAELGDSAVYLCASSLMLGADSTDTQYFGPGTRLTVL.

V gene TRBV5-1 combines with J gene TRBJ2-6; TCRdb proposes TRBD2, but this gene call is untestable without DNA. This CDR3 has 20 residues. Looked up from germline, CDR1 is SGHRS and CDR2 is YFSETQ. The CDR3 loop reads CASSLGARYLRGSGANVLTF.

CDR3 loop: CASTQFRGLGNSPLHF. The chain couples TRBV28 to TRBJ1-6; there is no DNA to check the TCRdb D call of TRBD1. Germline CDR1 MDHEN, CDR2 SYDVKM. This CDR3 region has 16 residues.

J is TRBJ2-7 and V is TRBV4-2. The CDR3 covers 16 residues. Per the germline V gene, CDR1 is LGHNA and CDR2 is YNFKEQ. The CDR3 protein is CASSQVSQEYHYEQYF.

This clonotype shows up as medium-sized (0.01 to 0.1%) by frequency. V and J are TRBV12-3 or TRBV12-4 and TRBJ2-7. The CDR3 contains 14 residues. The CDR3 loop is CASSLSGGSYEQYF.

This clonotype registers medium-sized (0.01 to 0.1%) by frequency. The chain couples TRBV27 to TRBJ2-7. Germline CDR1 MNHEY, CDR2 SMNVEV (reference sequence). The CDR3 totals 11 residues. CDR3 loop: CASKGSSWLYF.

V usage is TRBV5-1 and J usage is TRBJ2-1; absent DNA, TCRdb's TRBD2 call cannot be checked. The CDR3 is 15 residues long. The germline V gene encodes CDR1 SGHRS and CDR2 YFSETQ. The CDR3 loop is CASSSTSGVGNEQFF.

V and J are TRBV20-1 and TRBJ2-3; there is no DNA to check the TCRdb D call of TRBD2. Germline V gene sequence: CDR1 DFQATT, CDR2 SNEGSKA (reference sequence). The CDR3 loop spans 17 amino acids. This CDR3 reads CSVGYDSTSPLADTQYF.

The V and J genes are TRBV6-2 or TRBV6-3 and TRBJ1-5; TCRdb names TRBD1, which stays unverified in the absence of DNA. CDR3 length: 14 amino acids. Germline loops: CDR1 MNHEY, CDR2 SVGEGT. The CDR3 sequence: CASSYRQGAQPQHF.

The chain carries TRBV10-3 and TRBJ2-7; TCRdb's D gene call, TRBD1, goes unchecked for lack of DNA. The germline CDR1 and CDR2 sequences are ENHRY and SYGVKD. The CDR3 runs 14 residues. The chain's CDR3 is CAISGDRGLDEQYF.

V is TRBV20-1 and J is TRBJ2-1; TCRdb lists TRBD2, though no DNA is available to test this call. There are 15 residues in the CDR3. Germline CDR1 DFQATT, CDR2 SNEGSKA (reference sequence). The CDR3 loop reads CSAFSRLAGIDEQFF.

In terms of frequency, this clonotype is medium-sized. This chain's CDR3 is CASSSTGLRGRNEQFF. This chain links TRBV11-3 with TRBJ2-1; as DNA is missing, the TRBD2 call by TCRdb cannot be tested. This CDR3 contains 16 residues. The germline gives CDR1 SGHNT, CDR2 YENEEA.

This clonotype shows up as medium-sized by frequency. V and J are TRBV27 and TRBJ1-1; TCRdb's D gene call, TRBD1, goes unchecked for lack of DNA. Germline V gene data show CDR1 as MNHEY and CDR2 as SMNVEV (reference sequence). The CDR3 runs to 15 residues. The CDR3 loop is CASSYLGGLGTEAFF.

V is TRBV13 and J is TRBJ2-2; without DNA, the TCRdb call of TRBD2 cannot be checked. Germline CDR1 PRHDT, CDR2 FYEKMQ (reference sequence). The CDR3 length is 18 residues. The CDR3 is CASSSPNLRRGGTGELFF.

Considering frequency, this clonotype is medium-sized (0.01 to 0.1%). The V and J genes are TRBV12-3 or TRBV12-4 and TRBJ2-1. The length of the CDR3 is 16 residues. The CDR3 here is CASSSKGSLSYNEQFF.

By frequency, this clonotype registers medium-sized. The CDR3 loop reads CASSLRRELPGDGELFF. The chain employs TRBV5-4 and TRBJ2-2; checking the TCRdb D call of TRBD2 is not possible without DNA. The CDR3 consists of 17 residues. Germline lookup yields CDR1 SGHNT and CDR2 YYREEE (reference sequence).

V and J are TRBV5-8 and TRBJ2-3; TCRdb's D gene call, TRBD1, goes unchecked for lack of DNA. Germline CDR1 reads SGHTS; CDR2 reads YDEGEE. This CDR3 has 15 amino acids. The CDR3 reads CASSSMGQSTDTQYF.

The J gene is TRBJ2-7, the V gene TRBV7-2; TCRdb's D call of TRBD1 is untestable without DNA. CDR3 length: 14 residues. Germline CDR1 SGHTA, CDR2 FQGNSA. CDR3 amino acids: CASSLRRQGNEQYF.

V is TRBV4-3 and J is TRBJ1-2; TCRdb returns TRBD1, unconfirmable since there is no DNA. From germline, CDR1 is LGHNA and CDR2 YSLEER. The CDR3 covers 14 residues. The CDR3 loop reads CASSLRGQGGGYTF.

This chain links TRBV19 with TRBJ1-5; TCRdb's assignment of TRBD1 cannot be checked, as there is no DNA. Germline lookup yields CDR1 LNHDA and CDR2 SQIVND (reference sequence). CDR3 size: 14 residues. This CDR3 reads CASSPTELAQPQHF.

This chain joins TRBV4-2 and TRBJ2-1; absent DNA, TCRdb's TRBD2 call cannot be checked. Germline V CDR1 and CDR2: LGHNA, YNFKEQ. The CDR3 runs 14 residues. CDR3 sequence: CASSQVVPSGEQFF.

The rearrangement uses TRBV5-1 and TRBJ1-6; the D gene TCRdb calls, TRBD1, cannot be checked with no DNA. This CDR3 contains 16 residues. Germline V CDR1 and CDR2: SGHRS, YFSETQ. CDR3 protein: CASSLEPGGKNSPLHF.

The V call is TRBV7-4, the J call TRBJ2-7; lacking DNA, the TRBD1 call made by TCRdb goes unchecked. The CDR3 runs 15 residues. CDR1 and CDR2 (germline): SGHVT, SQSDAQ. CDR3: CASSSRRDRAYEQYF.

This sequence joins TRBV28 and TRBJ1-3. This CDR3 spans 13 amino acids. The germline CDR1 and CDR2 sequences are MDHEN and SYDVKM. Here the CDR3 reads CASSLFGRNTIYF.